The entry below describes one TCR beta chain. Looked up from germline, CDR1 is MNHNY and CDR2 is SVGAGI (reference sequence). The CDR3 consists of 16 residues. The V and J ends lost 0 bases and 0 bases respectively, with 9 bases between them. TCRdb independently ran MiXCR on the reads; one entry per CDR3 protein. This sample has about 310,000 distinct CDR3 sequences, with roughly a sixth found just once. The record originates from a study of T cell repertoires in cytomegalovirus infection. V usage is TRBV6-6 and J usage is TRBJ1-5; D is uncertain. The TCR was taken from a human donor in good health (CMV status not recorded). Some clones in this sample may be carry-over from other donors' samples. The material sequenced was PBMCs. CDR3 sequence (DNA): TGTGCCAGCAGTTACTCGGGCAGTAATAGCAATCAGCCCCAGCATTTT. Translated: CASSYSGSNSNQPQHF.